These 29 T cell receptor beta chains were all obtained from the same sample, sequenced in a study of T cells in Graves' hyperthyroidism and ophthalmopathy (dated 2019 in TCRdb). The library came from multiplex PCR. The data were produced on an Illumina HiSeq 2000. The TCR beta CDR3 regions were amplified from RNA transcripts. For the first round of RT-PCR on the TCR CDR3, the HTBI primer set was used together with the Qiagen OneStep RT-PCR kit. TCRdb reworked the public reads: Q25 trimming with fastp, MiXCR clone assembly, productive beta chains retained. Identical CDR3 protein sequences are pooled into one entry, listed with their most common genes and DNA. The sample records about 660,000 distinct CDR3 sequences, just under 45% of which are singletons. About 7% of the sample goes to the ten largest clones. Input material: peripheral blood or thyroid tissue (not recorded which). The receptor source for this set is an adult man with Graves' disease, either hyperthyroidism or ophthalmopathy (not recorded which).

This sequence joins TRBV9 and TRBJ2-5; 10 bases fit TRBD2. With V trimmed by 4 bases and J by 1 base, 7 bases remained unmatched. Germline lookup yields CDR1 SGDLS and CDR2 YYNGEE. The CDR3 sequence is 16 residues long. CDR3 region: CASSPGLAAVQETQYF. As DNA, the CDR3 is TGTGCCAGCAGCCCCGGACTAGCGGCCGTCCAAGAGACCCAGTACTTC. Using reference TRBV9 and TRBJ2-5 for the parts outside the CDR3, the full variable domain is DSGVTQTPKHLITATGQRVTLRCSPRSGDLSVYWYQQSLDQGLQFLIQYYNGEERAKGNILERFSAQQFPDLHSELNLSSLELGDSALYFCASSPGLAAVQETQYFGPGTRLLVL.

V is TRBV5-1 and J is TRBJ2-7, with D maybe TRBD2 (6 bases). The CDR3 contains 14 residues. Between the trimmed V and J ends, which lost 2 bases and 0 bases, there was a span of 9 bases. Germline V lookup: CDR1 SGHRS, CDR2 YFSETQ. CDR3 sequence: CASSFAGNSYEQYF. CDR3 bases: TGCGCCAGCAGCTTCGCGGGGAACTCCTACGAGCAGTACTTC.

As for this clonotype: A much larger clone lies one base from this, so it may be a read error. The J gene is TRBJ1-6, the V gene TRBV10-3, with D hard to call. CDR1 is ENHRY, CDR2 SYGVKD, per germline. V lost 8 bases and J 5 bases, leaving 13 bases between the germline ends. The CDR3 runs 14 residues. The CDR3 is CAIRAECDNSPLHF. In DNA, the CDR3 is TGTGCCATCCGGGCCGAGTGCGATAATTCACCCCTCCACTTT.

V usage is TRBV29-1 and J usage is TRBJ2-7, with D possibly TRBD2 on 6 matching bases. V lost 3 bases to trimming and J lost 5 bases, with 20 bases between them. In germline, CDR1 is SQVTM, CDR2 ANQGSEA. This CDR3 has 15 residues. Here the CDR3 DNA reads TGCAGCGTTGAGCAGGATGGGGGGAGTATCAACGAGCAGTACTTC. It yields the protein CSVEQDGGSINEQYF.

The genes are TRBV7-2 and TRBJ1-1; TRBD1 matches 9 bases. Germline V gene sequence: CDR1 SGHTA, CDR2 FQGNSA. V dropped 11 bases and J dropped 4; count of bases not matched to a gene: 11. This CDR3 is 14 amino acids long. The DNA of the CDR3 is TGTGCCTGGGCCCCCGGGACAGGGTCCACTGAAGCTTTCTTT. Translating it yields CAWAPGTGSTEAFF.

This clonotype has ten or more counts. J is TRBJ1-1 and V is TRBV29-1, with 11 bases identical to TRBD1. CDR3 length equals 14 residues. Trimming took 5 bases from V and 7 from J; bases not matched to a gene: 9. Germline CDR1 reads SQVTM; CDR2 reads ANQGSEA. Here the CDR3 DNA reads TGCAGCGTTCCTTACCTGGGACAGGGGGATGAAGCTTTCTTT. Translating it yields CSVPYLGQGDEAFF.

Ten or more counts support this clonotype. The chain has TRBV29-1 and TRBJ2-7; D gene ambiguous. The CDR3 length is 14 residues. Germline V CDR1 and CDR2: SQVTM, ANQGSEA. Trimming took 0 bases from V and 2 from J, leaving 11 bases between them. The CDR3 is CSVEDPDKTYEQYF. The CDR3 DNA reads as TGCAGCGTTGAAGATCCTGACAAAACCTACGAGCAGTACTTC.

This CDR3 reads CASSEDRPSYTF. CDR3 in DNA: TGTGCCAGCAGTGAAGACAGGCCCAGCTACACCTTC. The chain joins TRBV2 to TRBJ1-2; perhaps TRBD1 as D (5 bases). Per the germline V gene, CDR1 is SNHLY and CDR2 is FYNNEI. V dropped 1 base and J dropped 9 bases, with 9 bases sitting between them. The CDR3 is 12 residues long.

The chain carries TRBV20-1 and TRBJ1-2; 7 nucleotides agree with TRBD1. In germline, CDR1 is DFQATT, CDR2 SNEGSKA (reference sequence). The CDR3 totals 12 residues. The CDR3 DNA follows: TGCAGCGCCGAGGACAGGCACTATGGCTACACCTTC. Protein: CSAEDRHYGYTF.

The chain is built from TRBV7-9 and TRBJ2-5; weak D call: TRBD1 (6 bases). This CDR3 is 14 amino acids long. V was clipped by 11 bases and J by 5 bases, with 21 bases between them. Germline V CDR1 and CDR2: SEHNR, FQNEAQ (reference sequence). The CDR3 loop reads CAWNPQGSTETQYF. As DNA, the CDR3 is TGTGCCTGGAACCCACAGGGAAGTACCGAGACCCAGTACTTC. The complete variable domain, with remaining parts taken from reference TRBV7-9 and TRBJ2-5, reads DTGVSQNPRHKITKRGQNVTFRCDPISEHNRLYWYRQTLGQGPEFLTYFQNEAQLEKSRLLSDRFSAERPKGSFSTLEIQRTEQGDSAMYLCAWNPQGSTETQYFGPGTRLLVL.

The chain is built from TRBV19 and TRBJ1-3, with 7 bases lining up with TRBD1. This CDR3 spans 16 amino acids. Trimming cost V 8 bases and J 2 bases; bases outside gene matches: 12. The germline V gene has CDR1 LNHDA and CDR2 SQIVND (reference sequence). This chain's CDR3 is CASLSWTGRAGNTIYF. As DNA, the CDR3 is TGTGCCAGTTTATCTTGGACAGGTCGGGCTGGAAACACCATATATTTT.

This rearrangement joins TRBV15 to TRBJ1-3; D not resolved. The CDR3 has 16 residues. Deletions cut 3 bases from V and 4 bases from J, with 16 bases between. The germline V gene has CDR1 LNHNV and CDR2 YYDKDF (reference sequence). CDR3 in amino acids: CATSSDARFPGNTIYF. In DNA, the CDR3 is TGTGCCACCAGCAGTGATGCTCGCTTTCCCGGAAACACCATATATTTT.

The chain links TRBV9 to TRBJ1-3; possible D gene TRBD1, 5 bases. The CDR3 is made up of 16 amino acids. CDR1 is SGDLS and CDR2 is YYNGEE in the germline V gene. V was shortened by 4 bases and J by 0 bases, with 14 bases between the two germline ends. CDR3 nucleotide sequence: TGTGCCAGCAGCTTGGGGGGACCCAGCTCTGGAAACACCATATATTTT. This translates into CASSLGGPSSGNTIYF.

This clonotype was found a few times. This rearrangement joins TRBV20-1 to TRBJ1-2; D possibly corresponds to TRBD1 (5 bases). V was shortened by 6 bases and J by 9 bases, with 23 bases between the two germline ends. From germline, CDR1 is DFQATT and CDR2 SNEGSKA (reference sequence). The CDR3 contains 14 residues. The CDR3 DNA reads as TGCAGTGCCGATACCGGGACTGGGGGTTTTAGCTACACCTTC. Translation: CSADTGTGGFSYTF.

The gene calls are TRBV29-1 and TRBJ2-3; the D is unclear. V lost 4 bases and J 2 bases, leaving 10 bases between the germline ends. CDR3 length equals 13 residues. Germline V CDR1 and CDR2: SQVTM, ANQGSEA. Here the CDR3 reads CSVVASNTDTQYF. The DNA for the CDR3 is TGCAGCGTTGTGGCGTCAAACACAGATACGCAGTATTTT.

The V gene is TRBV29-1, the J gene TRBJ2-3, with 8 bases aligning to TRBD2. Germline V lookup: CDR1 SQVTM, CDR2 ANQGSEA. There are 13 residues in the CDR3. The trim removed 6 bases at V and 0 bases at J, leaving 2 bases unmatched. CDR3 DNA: TGCAGCGTAGCGGGGGCTAGCACAGATACGCAGTATTTT. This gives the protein CSVAGASTDTQYF.

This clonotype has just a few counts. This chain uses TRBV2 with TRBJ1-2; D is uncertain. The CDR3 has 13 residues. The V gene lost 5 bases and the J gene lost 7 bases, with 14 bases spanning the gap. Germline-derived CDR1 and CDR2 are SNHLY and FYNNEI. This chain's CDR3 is CASSQDIAPGYTF. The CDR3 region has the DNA TGTGCCAGCAGTCAAGACATCGCCCCTGGCTACACCTTC.

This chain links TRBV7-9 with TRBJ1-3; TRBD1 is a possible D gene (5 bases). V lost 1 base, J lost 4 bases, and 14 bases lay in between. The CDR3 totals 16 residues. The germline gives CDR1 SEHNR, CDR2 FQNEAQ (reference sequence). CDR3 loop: CASSLESGGSGNTIYF. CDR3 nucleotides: TGTGCCAGCAGCTTAGAGTCCGGGGGGTCCGGAAACACCATATATTTT. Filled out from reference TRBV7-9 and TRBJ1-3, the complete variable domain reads DTGVSQNPRHKITKRGQNVTFRCDPISEHNRLYWYRQTLGQGPEFLTYFQNEAQLEKSRLLSDRFSAERPKGSFSTLEIQRTEQGDSAMYLCASSLESGGSGNTIYFGEGSWLTVV.

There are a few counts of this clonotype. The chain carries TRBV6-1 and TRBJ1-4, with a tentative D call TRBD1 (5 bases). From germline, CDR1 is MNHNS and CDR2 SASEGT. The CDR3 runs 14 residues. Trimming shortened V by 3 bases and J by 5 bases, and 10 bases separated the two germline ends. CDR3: CASSEAGLNEKLFF. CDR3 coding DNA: TGTGCCAGCAGTGAGGCGGGGCTCAATGAAAAACTGTTTTTT.

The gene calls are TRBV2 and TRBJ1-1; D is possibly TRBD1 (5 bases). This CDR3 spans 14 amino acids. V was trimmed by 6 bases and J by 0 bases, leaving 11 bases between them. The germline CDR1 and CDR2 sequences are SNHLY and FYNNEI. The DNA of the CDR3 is TGTGCCAGCAGGGACACCTTGATGAACACTGAAGCTTTCTTT. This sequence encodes CASRDTLMNTEAFF.

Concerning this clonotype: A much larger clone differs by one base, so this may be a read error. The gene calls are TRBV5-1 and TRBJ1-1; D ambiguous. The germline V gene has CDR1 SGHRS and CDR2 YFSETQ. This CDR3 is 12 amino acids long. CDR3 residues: CASSLTTKEASF. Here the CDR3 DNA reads TGCGCCAGCAGCTTGACGACGAAGGAAGCTTCCTTT.

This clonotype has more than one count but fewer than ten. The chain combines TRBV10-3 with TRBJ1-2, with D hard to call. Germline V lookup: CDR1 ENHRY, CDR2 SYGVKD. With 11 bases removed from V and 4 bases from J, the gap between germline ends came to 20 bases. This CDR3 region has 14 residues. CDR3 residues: CAGSTPRAGYGYTF. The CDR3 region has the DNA TGTGCCGGATCGACACCCCGGGCCGGCTATGGCTACACCTTC.

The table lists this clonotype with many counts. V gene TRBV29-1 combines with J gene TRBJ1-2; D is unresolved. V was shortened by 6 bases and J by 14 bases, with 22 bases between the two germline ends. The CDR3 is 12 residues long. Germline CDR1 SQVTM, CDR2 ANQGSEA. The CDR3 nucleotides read TGCAGCGTAACCCCAGACCGCTATGGGAGTACCTTC. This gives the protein CSVTPDRYGSTF.

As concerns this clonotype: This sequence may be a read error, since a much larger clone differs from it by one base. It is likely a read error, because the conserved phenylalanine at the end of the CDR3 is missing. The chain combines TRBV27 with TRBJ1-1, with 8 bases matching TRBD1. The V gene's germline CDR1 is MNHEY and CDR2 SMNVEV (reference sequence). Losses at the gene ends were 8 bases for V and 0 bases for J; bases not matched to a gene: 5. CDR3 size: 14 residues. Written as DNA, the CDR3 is TGTGCCAGCCGCGAGGACAGGGTGAACACTGAAGCTTTCCTT. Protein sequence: CASREDRVNTEAFL.

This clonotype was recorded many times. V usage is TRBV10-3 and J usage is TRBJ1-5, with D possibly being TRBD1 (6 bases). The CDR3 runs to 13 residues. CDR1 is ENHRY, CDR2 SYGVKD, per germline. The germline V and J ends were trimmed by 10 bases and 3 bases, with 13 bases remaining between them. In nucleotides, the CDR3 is TGTGCCACACAGGGTTTCTCCAATCAGCCCCAGCATTTT. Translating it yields CATQGFSNQPQHF.

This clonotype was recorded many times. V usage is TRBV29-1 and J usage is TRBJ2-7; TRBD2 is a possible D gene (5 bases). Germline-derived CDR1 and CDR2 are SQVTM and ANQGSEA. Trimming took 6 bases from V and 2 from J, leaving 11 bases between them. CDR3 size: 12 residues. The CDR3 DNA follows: TGCAGCGTCGCGCCCGGGACCTACGAGCAGTACTTC. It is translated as CSVAPGTYEQYF.

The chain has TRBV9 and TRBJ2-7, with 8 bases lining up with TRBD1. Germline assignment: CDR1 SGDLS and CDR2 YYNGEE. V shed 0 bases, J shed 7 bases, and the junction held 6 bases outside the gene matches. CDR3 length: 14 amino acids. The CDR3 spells CASSVALRGREQYF. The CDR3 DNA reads TGTGCCAGCAGCGTAGCTCTCAGGGGGCGGGAGCAGTACTTC.

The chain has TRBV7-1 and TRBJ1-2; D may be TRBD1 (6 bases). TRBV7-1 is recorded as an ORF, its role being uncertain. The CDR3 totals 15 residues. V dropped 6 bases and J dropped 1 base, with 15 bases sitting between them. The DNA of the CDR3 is TGTGCCAGCAGTCACGACAGGCAATTTAACTATGGCTACACCTTC. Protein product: CASSHDRQFNYGYTF.

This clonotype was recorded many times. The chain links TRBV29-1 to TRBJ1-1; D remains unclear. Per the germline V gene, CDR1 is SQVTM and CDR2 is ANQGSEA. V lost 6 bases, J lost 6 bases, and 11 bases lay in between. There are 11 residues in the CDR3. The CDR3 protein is CSVKDGAEAFF. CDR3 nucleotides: TGCAGCGTGAAAGACGGAGCTGAAGCTTTCTTT.